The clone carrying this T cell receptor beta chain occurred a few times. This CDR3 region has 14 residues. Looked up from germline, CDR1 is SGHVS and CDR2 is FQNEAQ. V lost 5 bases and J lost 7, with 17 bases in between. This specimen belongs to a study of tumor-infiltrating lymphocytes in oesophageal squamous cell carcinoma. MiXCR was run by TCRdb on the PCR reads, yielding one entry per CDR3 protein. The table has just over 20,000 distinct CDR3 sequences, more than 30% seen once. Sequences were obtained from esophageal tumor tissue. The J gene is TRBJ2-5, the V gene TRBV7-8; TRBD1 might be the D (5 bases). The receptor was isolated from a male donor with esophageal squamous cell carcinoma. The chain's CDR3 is CASSLDSLQGTQYF. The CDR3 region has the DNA TGTGCCAGCAGCCTCGACAGCCTTCAGGGGACCCAGTACTTC.